This TCR beta chain was recorded in a study of T cell repertoires in cytomegalovirus infection. Study-level information: Epitope selection comprised recently identified HLA-C-restricted CMV epitopes and well-studied HLA-B-restricted CMV epitopes. Based on public TCR beta signatures, there were indications of CMV infection and of a matching HLA type.

General study results and limits: The study identified carriers of CMV plus the relevant HLA from cumulative public TCR beta family frequency. The study found HLA-C-restricted CMV-specific TCR beta clonotypes dominating the ex vivo response.

Germline trimming cut 0 bases from V and 8 bases from J; bases unmatched to any gene: 7. The V gene's germline CDR1 is SGHDT and CDR2 YYEEEE. This CDR3 has 14 residues. This clonotype was observed a few times. Its antigen remains unidentified. From the reads, TCRdb called clonotypes with MiXCR, one entry per CDR3 protein. Among some 920,000 distinct CDR3 sequences listed, less than 35% were seen once. J is TRBJ1-2 and V is TRBV5-6, with TRBD1 matching 7 bases. The sequenced sample was cultured CD8+ T cells from PBMCs, obtained from culture after CMV antigen stimulation. The TCR sequence derives from a human donor in good health (CMV status not recorded). Some clones in this sample may be carry-over from other donors' samples. The CDR3 coding sequence is TGTGCCAGCAGCTTGGCGGGGACAGATGGGGGCTACACCTTC. It encodes CASSLAGTDGGYTF.